Each of the 15 T cell receptor beta chains below was sequenced from the same sample in a study of T-cell memory formation after mild COVID-19. TCRdb passed the 5' RACE reads through MiXCR, listing each CDR3 protein once. This sample has hundreds of thousands of distinct CDR3 sequences, with about a fifth found just once. The sample was PBMCs or a T cell subset sorted from them (not recorded which). These receptors came from an adult woman who had mild COVID-19 (a few samples of this study predate the infection). Cell type and time point are not known.

In this sample, this clonotype turned up a few times. The chain recombines TRBV2 with TRBJ2-3; 8 bases fit TRBD2. The CDR3 covers 15 residues. The V segment lost 4 bases and the J segment 3 bases; nucleotides outside the gene matches: 6. The V gene's germline CDR1 is SNHLY and CDR2 FYNNEI. CDR3 sequence (DNA): TGTGCCAGCAGTGGAGCGGGAGCGGGGACAGATACGCAGTATTTT. It specifies CASSGAGAGTDTQYF.

A few counts support this clonotype. The chain is built from TRBV7-3 and TRBJ1-5; a weak D match, TRBD1 (5 bases). This CDR3 is built from 16 residues. The ends were cut back, 3 bases at V and 0 bases at J, with 12 bases in the middle. In germline, CDR1 is SGHTA, CDR2 FQGTGA. DNA for the CDR3: TGTGCCAGCAGCTTGGGGCGGTCAGCTAGCAATCAGCCCCAGCATTTT. It codes for CASSLGRSASNQPQHF. The variable domain in full, completed from reference TRBV7-3 and TRBJ1-5, reads GAGVSQTPSNKVTEKGKYVELRCDPISGHTALYWYRQSLGQGPEFLIYFQGTGAADDSGLPNDRFFAVRPEGSVSTLKIQRTERGDSAVYLCASSLGRSASNQPQHFGDGTRLSIL.

The genes are TRBV5-6 and TRBJ2-7; 7 nucleotides align to TRBD1. The CDR3 is 16 amino acids. The V gene's germline CDR1 is SGHDT and CDR2 YYEEEE. Unmatched junction bases numbered 6, after V lost 0 bases and J lost 0 bases. The CDR3 coding sequence is TGTGCCAGCAGCTTGGGCTCGGCAGGGGGCTCCTACGAGCAGTACTTC. Protein: CASSLGSAGGSYEQYF.

This rearrangement joins TRBV7-2 to TRBJ2-1; possible D gene TRBD2, 6 bases. CDR3 length: 18 residues. CDR1 is SGHTA and CDR2 is FQGNSA in the germline V gene. The germline V and J ends were trimmed by 2 bases and 5 bases, with 22 bases remaining between them. CDR3 sequence: CASSLLGGAGGFNNEQFF. The CDR3 DNA reads as TGTGCCAGCAGCTTATTGGGGGGTGCTGGAGGGTTCAACAATGAGCAGTTCTTC.

This chain joins TRBV20-1 and TRBJ2-2; TRBD2 matches at 11 bases. The V gene's germline CDR1 is DFQATT and CDR2 SNEGSKA (reference sequence). With V trimmed by 4 bases and J by 4 bases, 5 bases remained unmatched. The CDR3 totals 15 residues. This CDR3 is CSAKSGTSGTGELFF. As DNA, the CDR3 is TGCAGTGCTAAATCCGGGACTAGCGGCACCGGGGAGCTGTTTTTT.

The V and J genes are TRBV24-1 and TRBJ2-4; tentatively, D is TRBD1 or TRBD2 (6 bases each). V lost 9 bases to trimming and J lost 7 bases, with 15 bases between them. Per germline, CDR1 KGHDR and CDR2 SFDVKD. CDR3 size: 13 residues. CDR3 amino acids: CATAEPGANIQYF. CDR3 sequence (DNA): TGTGCCACCGCCGAACCGGGGGCGAACATTCAGTACTTC.

The J gene is TRBJ2-4, the V gene TRBV11-3; D tentatively reads TRBD1 or TRBD2 (5 bases each). V dropped 4 bases and J dropped 0 bases, with 10 bases sitting between them. The CDR3 is 15 amino acids. CDR1 and CDR2 (germline): SGHNT, YENEEA. CDR3 coding DNA: TGTGCCAGCAGCTGGGGACCGCTAGCCAAAAACATTCAGTACTTC. Its protein product is CASSWGPLAKNIQYF.

V and J are TRBV11-2 and TRBJ2-1, with D possibly matching TRBD2 (6 bases). The germline V gene encodes CDR1 SGHAT and CDR2 FQNNGV. This CDR3 region has 16 residues. V was trimmed by 0 bases and J by 1 base, leaving 10 bases between them. The CDR3 DNA reads TGTGCCAGCAGCTTAGACTGGGGGAGGTCCTACAATGAGCAGTTCTTC. Translation gives CASSLDWGRSYNEQFF.

The V call is TRBV4-2, the J call TRBJ2-1, with D perhaps assigned TRBD1 or TRBD2 (6 bases each). The ends were cut back, 5 bases at V and 7 bases at J, with 21 bases in the middle. Germline V gene lookup returns CDR1 LGHNA and CDR2 YNFKEQ. The CDR3 runs 16 residues. The CDR3 DNA is TGTGCCAGCAGCACACCGGCGGGAAGGGGGTGGAATGAGCAGTTCTTC. Protein: CASSTPAGRGWNEQFF.

This chain links TRBV12-3 or TRBV12-4 with TRBJ1-6; D is uncertain. This CDR3 contains 14 residues. V was clipped by 2 bases and J by 9 bases, with 11 bases between them. CDR3: CASSLRTSGSPLHF. Here the CDR3 DNA reads TGTGCCAGCAGTTTACGTACGAGTGGTTCACCCCTCCACTTT.

The V and J genes are TRBV4-3 and TRBJ1-1, with a weak D call TRBD1 (5 bases). Trimming cost V 7 bases and J 7 bases, with 13 bases left between them. This CDR3 is 12 amino acids long. CDR1 and CDR2 from the germline V gene are LGHNA and YSLEER. CDR3 bases: TGCGCCAGCAATGGGGGGTTCGGTGAAGCTTTCTTT. Protein product: CASNGGFGEAFF.

The chain couples TRBV5-1 to TRBJ2-2, with TRBD2 identical over 11 bases. Germline V gene data show CDR1 as SGHRS and CDR2 as YFSETQ. The CDR3 extends over 16 amino acids. Trimming removed 4 bases from V and 6 bases from J; junction bases left unmatched: 8. The CDR3 here is CASSLAGTSGSGELFF. CDR3 DNA sequence: TGCGCCAGCAGCCTCGCCGGGACTAGCGGCTCCGGGGAGCTGTTTTTT.

The gene calls are TRBV7-8 and TRBJ2-7; 7 bases match TRBD1. The CDR3 sequence is 12 residues long. With V trimmed by 10 bases and J by 2 bases, 5 bases remained unmatched. Germline-derived CDR1 and CDR2 are SGHVS and FQNEAQ. In DNA form, the CDR3 reads TGTGCCACCAGACAGGGAACCTACGAGCAGTACTTC. Its protein is CATRQGTYEQYF.

For the CDR3, the DNA is TGTGCCTGGAGTGGATTGAGCTGGCCGACAGGCTCCTACGAGCAGTACTTC. The encoded protein is CAWSGLSWPTGSYEQYF. The chain has TRBV30 and TRBJ2-7, with D maybe TRBD1 (6 bases). The CDR3 length is 17 residues. CDR1 is GTSNPN and CDR2 is SVGIG in the germline V gene (reference sequence). V was shortened by 1 base and J by 0 bases, with 19 bases between the two germline ends.

This clonotype was seen only a few times. The chain uses TRBV19 and TRBJ2-7; TRBD2 agrees at 9 bases. V lost 3 bases, J lost 0 bases, and 12 bases stayed unmatched. This CDR3 comprises 18 residues. Germline V lookup: CDR1 LNHDA, CDR2 SQIVND (reference sequence). The CDR3 DNA is TGTGCCAGTAGTATCCACCTCTCAGGACTAGCGTCCTCCTACGAGCAGTACTTC. It translates to CASSIHLSGLASSYEQYF.